This entry lists 27 T cell receptor beta chains sequenced from one sample in a study of blood T cell repertoires in COVID-19. Some clones are missing from TCRdb's copy, which holds only in-frame ones; the method was immunoSEQ multiplex PCR. Among 350,000 or so clones listed, approximately 88% were seen once. Sequencing was carried out using peripheral blood. The receptors derive from a woman between 25 and 40 years old with COVID-19, enrolled during active disease.

The chain joins TRBV30 to TRBJ1-1; D call uncertain. CDR1 is GTSNPN, CDR2 SVGIG, per germline (reference sequence). CDR3 length equals 15 residues. V gave up 0 bases and J gave up 3 bases, with 14 bases separating them. CDR3 amino acids: CAWSVRRVGYTEAFF. DNA of the CDR3: TGTGCCTGGAGTGTACGGAGGGTAGGTTACACTGAAGCTTTCTTT.

This clone was seen a single time. The genes are TRBV27 and TRBJ1-1; 8 positions agree with TRBD1. The V and J ends lost 0 bases and 3 bases, in that order; junction bases with no gene match: 6. Germline V gene lookup returns CDR1 MNHEY and CDR2 SMNVEV (reference sequence). The CDR3 is made up of 16 amino acids. The CDR3 protein is CASSLSPGGAYTEAFF. The CDR3 bases are TGTGCCAGCAGTTTATCCCCAGGGGGCGCTTACACTGAAGCTTTCTTT.

The chain recombines TRBV5-1 with TRBJ1-4; 8 bases map to TRBD1. CDR1 is SGHRS and CDR2 is YFSETQ in the germline V gene. After removal of 9 bases from V and 4 bases from J, the junction contained 17 bases not matched to a gene. The CDR3 covers 17 residues. CDR3 bases: TGCGCCATCCCTGGGAGGGGGCAGGGGGCGATTAATGAAAAACTGTTTTTT. Its translation: CAIPGRGQGAINEKLFF.

A single count supports this clone. The DNA for the CDR3 is TGCGCCAGCACCGCGGATTATGAGCAGTTCTTC. This translates into CASTADYEQFF. The chain employs TRBV5-1 and TRBJ2-1; D uncertain. There are 11 residues in the CDR3. CDR1 and CDR2 from the germline V gene are SGHRS and YFSETQ. V was trimmed by 6 bases and J by 8 bases, leaving 9 bases between them.

The chain carries TRBV11-3 and TRBJ1-1; 7 bases agree with TRBD1. Per germline, CDR1 SGHNT and CDR2 YENEEA. The CDR3 runs to 16 residues. The J segment lost 0 bases and the V segment lost 5 bases, leaving 9 bases of the junction unmatched. The CDR3 sequence is CASSPSRDRLNTEAFF. The CDR3 bases are TGTGCCAGCAGCCCTTCCCGGGACAGACTGAACACTGAAGCTTTCTTT.

This rearrangement joins TRBV19 to TRBJ2-1; D uncertain. The V end lost 3 bases, the J end lost 6 bases, and 15 bases lay between the germline ends. Germline V gives CDR1 LNHDA, CDR2 SQIVND (reference sequence). This CDR3 has 15 amino acids. This CDR3 reads CASSIEDVRSNEQFF. The CDR3 DNA sequence: TGTGCCAGTAGTATCGAGGATGTCCGGAGCAATGAGCAGTTCTTC.

V gene TRBV6-4 combines with J gene TRBJ1-3; D is unclear. This CDR3 is 14 amino acids long. V was cut by 6 bases and J by 2 bases, with 11 bases left in between. Germline V gene data show CDR1 as MRHNA and CDR2 as SNTAGT. The CDR3 nucleotides read TGTGCCAGCAGGGTAACAGAGACTGGAAACACCATATATTTT. It specifies CASRVTETGNTIYF.

The V and J genes are TRBV2 and TRBJ2-7, with D possibly matching TRBD1 (5 bases). CDR3 length equals 12 residues. Germline V gene sequence: CDR1 SNHLY, CDR2 FYNNEI. Trimming left V 6 bases short and J 5 bases short, with 11 bases between. The CDR3 loop is CASSFEGDEQYV. The CDR3 region has the DNA TGTGCCAGCAGCTTCGAAGGGGACGAGCAGTACGTC.

This clone appeared a single time. This chain links TRBV5-1 with TRBJ1-2, with D hard to call. V gave up 4 bases and J gave up 3 bases, with 13 bases separating them. This CDR3 is 14 amino acids long. From germline, CDR1 is SGHRS and CDR2 YFSETQ. The CDR3 nucleotides read TGCGCCAGCAGCATGAACAGAGGGTACTATGGCTACACCTTC. Its protein is CASSMNRGYYGYTF.

V gene TRBV18 combines with J gene TRBJ2-1; D unresolved. Trimming shortened V by 3 bases and J by 5 bases, and 8 bases separated the two germline ends. Germline loops: CDR1 KGHSH, CDR2 LQKENI. The CDR3 length is 13 residues. Written as DNA, the CDR3 is TGTGCCAGCTCACCCAGTACAGACAATGAGCAGTTCTTC. This encodes CASSPSTDNEQFF.

The V and J genes are TRBV6-5 and TRBJ1-1; 9 bases are a match to TRBD1. Unmatched junction bases numbered 3, after V lost 2 bases and J lost 8 bases. Germline CDR1 reads MNHEY; CDR2 reads SVGAGI. The CDR3 runs to 13 residues. CDR3 sequence reads: CASSYDRGVEAFF. CDR3 nucleotides: TGTGCCAGCAGTTACGACAGGGGGGTAGAAGCTTTCTTT.

In DNA, the CDR3 is TGTGCCACCAGCAGAGATGGGTCAGGGCGCGGTGAGCAGTTCTTC. This codes for CATSRDGSGRGEQFF. This rearrangement joins TRBV15 to TRBJ2-1; perhaps TRBD1 as D (5 bases). Germline V lookup: CDR1 LNHNV, CDR2 YYDKDF (reference sequence). Trimming pared 0 bases from V and 9 bases from J, leaving 15 bases between. The CDR3 covers 15 residues.

The rearrangement links TRBV10-1 to TRBJ2-1, with D perhaps TRBD2 (5 bases). Germline V gene data show CDR1 as WNHNN and CDR2 as SYGVQD (reference sequence). V lost 3 bases to trimming and J lost 4 bases, with 10 bases between them. CDR3 length equals 14 residues. CDR3 nucleotides: TGCGCCAGCAGTGAAGGGAGAGCTTACAATGAGCAGTTCTTC. Residues: CASSEGRAYNEQFF.

The chain employs TRBV19 and TRBJ2-3; the D is unclear. Germline V gene lookup returns CDR1 LNHDA and CDR2 SQIVND (reference sequence). The CDR3 is made up of 14 amino acids. Trimming shortened V by 6 bases and J by 2 bases, and 12 bases separated the two germline ends. CDR3 nucleotides: TGTGCCAGTAGGCCCTCGCCAGACACAGATACGCAGTATTTT. It specifies CASRPSPDTDTQYF.

In its sample, this clone was seen a few times. This chain links TRBV5-1 with TRBJ2-3, with 7 bases identical to TRBD2. The length of the CDR3 is 15 residues. Germline V CDR1 and CDR2: SGHRS, YFSETQ. V lost 1 base and J lost 2; bases outside the gene matches: 4. The CDR3 DNA reads as TGCGCCAGCAGCTTGTCTCGGGGGGACACAGATACGCAGTATTTT. As protein: CASSLSRGDTDTQYF.

This rearrangement joins TRBV27 to TRBJ1-5; 7 positions agree with TRBD1. Germline CDR1 and CDR2: MNHEY and SMNVEV (reference sequence). Trimming at V came to 3 bases and at J to 1 base, leaving 3 bases not matched to a gene. CDR3 length: 15 residues. The CDR3 loop reads CASSLTGWSNQPQHF. The CDR3 DNA reads as TGTGCCAGCAGTTTGACAGGGTGGAGCAATCAGCCCCAGCATTTT.

The chain recombines TRBV5-1 with TRBJ1-2; 9 bases align to TRBD1. The CDR3 contains 14 residues. Per germline, CDR1 SGHRS and CDR2 YFSETQ. V dropped 1 base and J dropped 7; count of bases not matched to a gene: 5. The CDR3: CASSLFGTGSGYTF. DNA for the CDR3: TGCGCCAGCAGCTTGTTCGGGACAGGGTCTGGCTACACCTTC.

The rearrangement links TRBV5-5 to TRBJ2-7, with D hard to call. This CDR3 is 13 amino acids long. The germline V and J ends were trimmed by 1 base and 6 bases, with 11 bases remaining between them. Looked up from germline, CDR1 is SGHKS and CDR2 is YYEKEE (reference sequence). CDR3 in DNA: TGTGCCAGCAGCTTGTTAGCCCTCTCCGAGCAGTACTTC. It codes for CASSLLALSEQYF.

This clone was observed a single time. J is TRBJ2-7 and V is TRBV7-9; D is unclear. The germline V and J ends were trimmed by 5 bases and 2 bases, with 13 bases remaining between them. The germline CDR1 and CDR2 sequences are SEHNR and FQNEAQ (reference sequence). CDR3 length equals 14 residues. The CDR3 coding sequence is TGTGCCAGCAGCCCCGTGCCCGTAGCCTACGAGCAGTACTTC. This codes for CASSPVPVAYEQYF. The variable domain in full, completed from reference TRBV7-9 and TRBJ2-7, reads DTGVSQNPRHKITKRGQNVTFRCDPISEHNRLYWYRQTLGQGPEFLTYFQNEAQLEKSRLLSDRFSAERPKGSFSTLEIQRTEQGDSAMYLCASSPVPVAYEQYFGPGTRLTVT.

The genes are TRBV9 and TRBJ2-1; TRBD1 agrees at 7 bases. There are 16 residues in the CDR3. CDR1 and CDR2 (germline): SGDLS, YYNGEE. V lost 0 bases, J lost 4 bases, and 7 bases stayed unmatched. This chain's CDR3 is CASSVGGDRQYNEQFF. As DNA, the CDR3 is TGTGCCAGCAGCGTAGGAGGGGACAGACAATACAATGAGCAGTTCTTC.

This chain connects TRBV6-5 to TRBJ2-3; possible D gene TRBD1, 5 bases. Per germline, CDR1 MNHEY and CDR2 SVGAGI. The germline V and J ends were trimmed by 6 bases and 1 base, with 14 bases remaining between them. CDR3 length equals 15 residues. The CDR3 region has the DNA TGTGCCAGCAGCCCATTTGTCAGGGGCACAGATACGCAGTATTTT. Translating it yields CASSPFVRGTDTQYF.

The chain carries TRBV4-2 and TRBJ2-1; TRBD2 aligns across 10 bases. V lost 3 bases to trimming and J lost 1 base; unmatched junction nucleotides: 6. The CDR3 has 17 residues. Germline V CDR1 and CDR2: LGHNA, YNFKEQ. The CDR3 DNA reads TGTGCCAGCAGCCACGGAGCGGGGGGGCCTTCCTACAATGAGCAGTTCTTC. Its protein is CASSHGAGGPSYNEQFF.

V and J are TRBV19 and TRBJ1-2; D not certain. The germline CDR1 and CDR2 sequences are LNHDA and SQIVND (reference sequence). There are 13 residues in the CDR3. The V end was cut by 7 bases, the J end by 2 bases, with 11 bases between. This chain's CDR3 is CASMMGKNYGYTF. The CDR3 nucleotides read TGTGCCAGTATGATGGGCAAAAACTATGGCTACACCTTC. The whole variable domain, filled in from reference TRBV19 and TRBJ1-2, reads DGGITQSPKYLFRKEGQNVTLSCEQNLNHDAMYWYRQDPGQGLRLIYYSQIVNDFQKGDIAEGYSVSREKKESFPLTVTSAQKNPTAFYLCASMMGKNYGYTFGSGTRLTVV.

The V call is TRBV28, the J call TRBJ1-6; 8 nucleotides align to TRBD1. V lost 5 bases to trimming and J lost 4 bases; unmatched junction nucleotides: 4. This CDR3 is 15 amino acids long. CDR1 is MDHEN, CDR2 SYDVKM, per germline. CDR3 DNA: TGTGCCAGCAGTCCGCGGACAGGGTATAATTCACCCCTCCACTTT. Amino acid sequence: CASSPRTGYNSPLHF.

This chain links TRBV2 with TRBJ1-2, with TRBD1 as a possible D gene (6 bases). Trimming cost V 11 bases and J 10 bases, with 26 bases left between them. Per germline, CDR1 SNHLY and CDR2 FYNNEI. The CDR3 has 14 amino acids. CDR3 nucleotide sequence: TGTGCCGGTCCACGGACAGCGCCAACTATGGCCTACACCTTC. It encodes CAGPRTAPTMAYTF.

The V and J genes are TRBV4-1 and TRBJ2-3, with D possibly matching TRBD1 (6 bases). This CDR3 is built from 15 residues. Germline lookup yields CDR1 MGHRA and CDR2 YSYEKL. The germline V and J ends were trimmed by 4 bases and 2 bases, with 13 bases remaining between them. This CDR3 is CASSPRDRSTDTQYF. The CDR3 DNA follows: TGCGCCAGCAGCCCCAGAGACAGGTCCACAGATACGCAGTATTTT.

This sequence joins TRBV7-8 and TRBJ1-6, with TRBD1 identical over 12 bases. Germline CDR1 reads SGHVS; CDR2 reads FQNEAQ. This CDR3 is 19 amino acids long. Trimming at V came to 7 bases and at J to 1 base, leaving 11 bases not matched to a gene. The CDR3 DNA follows: TGTGCCAGCACCCCAGGGGACAGGGGGCTTTTGTCCTATAATTCACCCCTCCACTTT. The encoded protein is CASTPGDRGLLSYNSPLHF.